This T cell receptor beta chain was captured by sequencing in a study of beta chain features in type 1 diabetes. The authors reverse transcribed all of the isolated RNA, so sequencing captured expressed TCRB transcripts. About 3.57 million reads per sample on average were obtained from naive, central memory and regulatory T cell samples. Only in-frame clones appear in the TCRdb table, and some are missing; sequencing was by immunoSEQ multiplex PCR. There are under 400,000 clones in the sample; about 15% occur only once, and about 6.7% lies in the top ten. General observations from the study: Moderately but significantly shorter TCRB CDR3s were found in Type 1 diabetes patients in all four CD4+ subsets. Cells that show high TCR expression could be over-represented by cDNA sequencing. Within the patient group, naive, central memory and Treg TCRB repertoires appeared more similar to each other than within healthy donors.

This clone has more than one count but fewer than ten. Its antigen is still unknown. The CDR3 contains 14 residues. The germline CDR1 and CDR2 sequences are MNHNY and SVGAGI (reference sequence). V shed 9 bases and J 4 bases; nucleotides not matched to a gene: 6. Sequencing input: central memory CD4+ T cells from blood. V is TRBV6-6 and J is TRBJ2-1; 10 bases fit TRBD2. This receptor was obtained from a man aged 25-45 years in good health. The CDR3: CASYQAGGYNEQFF. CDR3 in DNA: TGTGCCAGTTATCAAGCGGGGGGGTACAATGAGCAGTTCTTC.